This T cell receptor (beta chain) came from a study of T cell repertoires in cytomegalovirus infection. Across the study: HLA-B-restricted CMV epitopes that are well studied, plus recently identified HLA-C-restricted ones, were used by the study.

MiXCR, run by TCRdb on the reads, gives a single entry per CDR3 protein. The sample carries hundreds of thousands of distinct CDR3 sequences, roughly 34% recorded once. This clonotype was counted between two and nine times. The target antigen is unknown. The CDR3 has 15 amino acids. After removal of 6 bases from V and 7 bases from J, the junction contained 11 bases not matched to a gene. CDR1 KGHSH and CDR2 LQKENI come from the germline V gene. The material sequenced was cultured PBMCs, taken from culture after CMV antigen stimulation. The receptor was derived from a human donor in good health (CMV status not recorded). Some clones in this sample may be carry-over from other donors' samples. V usage is TRBV18 and J usage is TRBJ2-1; 8 bases align to TRBD1. CDR3 sequence (DNA): TGTGCCAGCTCCCTCGGACAGGGAGGCCAGAATGAGCAGTTCTTC. This gives the protein CASSLGQGGQNEQFF.